The 19 T cell receptor beta chains below were found in one sample sequenced in a study of T cell repertoires and HLA-DP antigens. Sequenced by immunoSEQ multiplex PCR; TCRdb stores in-frame clones only, minus some. The sample contains 90,000 to 130,000 clones, about 91% of which appear only once. These receptors' antigens are unknown. Sequenced input: CD4+ T cells from PBMCs. Receptors were obtained from a woman between 18 and 29 years old in good health and CMV-seronegative.

The chain combines TRBV19 with TRBJ2-5, with D maybe TRBD1 (5 bases). The V end was cut by 3 bases, the J end by 2 bases, with 10 bases between. The CDR3 has 14 amino acids. The germline V gene encodes CDR1 LNHDA and CDR2 SQIVND (reference sequence). The CDR3 protein is CASSMRTPQETQYF. CDR3 sequence (DNA): TGTGCCAGTAGTATGCGGACACCACAAGAGACCCAGTACTTC.

V gene TRBV5-6 combines with J gene TRBJ2-7, with 9 bases aligning to TRBD2. This CDR3 comprises 17 residues. V shed 1 base and J 2 bases; nucleotides not matched to a gene: 10. Germline V gives CDR1 SGHDT, CDR2 YYEEEE. CDR3 sequence reads: CASSLLSRLAEPYEQYF. CDR3 sequence (DNA): TGTGCCAGCAGCTTGCTGTCCCGACTAGCGGAGCCCTACGAGCAGTACTTC.

V is TRBV5-1 and J is TRBJ2-1, with D hard to call. CDR3 length: 13 residues. CDR1 SGHRS and CDR2 YFSETQ come from the germline V gene. Trimming took 7 bases from V and 3 from J, leaving 11 bases between them. The CDR3 region has the DNA TGCGCCAGCTCAGTTTGGATCTACAATGAGCAGTTCTTC. It translates to CASSVWIYNEQFF. Looking up the rest from reference TRBV5-1 and TRBJ2-1 gives the full variable domain: KAGVTQTPRYLIKTRGQQVTLSCSPISGHRSVSWYQQTPGQGLQFLFEYFSETQRNKGNFPGRFSGRQFSNSRSEMNVSTLELGDSALYLCASSVWIYNEQFFGPGTRLTVL.

V and J are TRBV28 and TRBJ1-6; unclear D gene. The CDR3 totals 12 residues. Germline V gives CDR1 MDHEN, CDR2 SYDVKM. V was trimmed by 5 bases and J by 9 bases, leaving 8 bases between them. The CDR3 coding sequence is TGTGCCAGCAGTATTGGGGTTTCACCCCTCCACTTT. Translation gives CASSIGVSPLHF.

The genes are TRBV18 and TRBJ1-5; 7 bases align to TRBD1. The junction had 4 bases not matched to a gene; V was cut back by 3 bases and J by 5 bases. Germline V gene data show CDR1 as KGHSH and CDR2 as LQKENI. The CDR3 totals 14 residues. The CDR3 DNA is TGTGCCAGCTCACCCTGGACAGGTTATCAGCCCCAGCATTTT. This gives the protein CASSPWTGYQPQHF.

The CDR3 DNA reads TGTGCCAGCAGTCCCCATGGGCGGGTCACCTACGAGCAGTACTTC. Protein sequence: CASSPHGRVTYEQYF. The chain couples TRBV28 to TRBJ2-7; TRBD2 might be the D (5 bases). The V gene lost 5 bases and the J gene lost 2 bases, with 16 bases spanning the gap. The CDR3 is 15 amino acids. Germline CDR1 and CDR2: MDHEN and SYDVKM.

The genes are TRBV11-2 and TRBJ2-5; the match to TRBD1 covers 7 bases. CDR1 SGHAT and CDR2 FQNNGV come from the germline V gene. V dropped 5 bases and J dropped 5; count of bases not matched to a gene: 8. The CDR3 extends over 14 amino acids. The CDR3 is CASSPGQAAETQYF. The CDR3 DNA reads TGTGCCAGCAGCCCAGGACAGGCTGCGGAGACCCAGTACTTC.

This rearrangement joins TRBV5-4 to TRBJ2-5; tentatively, D is TRBD1 or TRBD2 (7 bases each). The J call is doubtful: the DNA matches TRBJ2-7 better. This CDR3 has 16 residues. The germline V gene encodes CDR1 SGHNT and CDR2 YYREEE (reference sequence). CDR3 residues: CASSPNSGTASYEQYF. CDR3 DNA sequence: TGTGCCAGCAGCCCGAACAGCGGGACAGCTTCCTACGAGCAGTACTTC.

The chain joins TRBV28 to TRBJ1-2, with a tentative D call TRBD1 (5 bases). In germline, CDR1 is MDHEN, CDR2 SYDVKM. The V end was cut by 4 bases, the J end by 5 bases, with 11 bases between. CDR3 length: 13 amino acids. The CDR3 is CASSSGPSYGYTF. Here the CDR3 DNA reads TGTGCCAGCAGTTCGGGGCCGTCGTATGGCTACACCTTC.

The chain joins TRBV5-6 to TRBJ1-1; D is uncertain. CDR3 length: 14 amino acids. Trimming took 1 base from V and 1 from J, leaving 8 bases between them. The V gene's germline CDR1 is SGHDT and CDR2 YYEEEE. In DNA form, the CDR3 reads TGTGCCAGCAGCTTGCTCCAGCGGAACACTGAAGCTTTCTTT. Encoded protein: CASSLLQRNTEAFF.

The chain uses TRBV18 and TRBJ2-1, with TRBD1 matching over 12 bases. J lost 4 bases, V lost 0 bases, and 7 bases had no gene match. The germline V gene has CDR1 KGHSH and CDR2 LQKENI. The CDR3 consists of 18 residues. The CDR3 reads CASSPPWDRGRRYNEQFF. As DNA, the CDR3 is TGTGCCAGCTCACCACCTTGGGACAGGGGGCGCCGGTACAATGAGCAGTTCTTC.

This clone was observed a handful of times. This chain joins TRBV29-1 and TRBJ2-2, with D unresolved. The V end was cut by 4 bases, the J end by 4 bases, with 4 bases between. There are 11 residues in the CDR3. From germline, CDR1 is SQVTM and CDR2 ANQGSEA. The CDR3 nucleotides are TGCAGCGTTGGAGTCACCGGGGAGCTGTTTTTT. It specifies CSVGVTGELFF.

V usage is TRBV5-1 and J usage is TRBJ2-3; 7 positions agree with TRBD1. V shed 4 bases and J 2 bases; nucleotides not matched to a gene: 7. The CDR3 is 15 amino acids. The germline V gene encodes CDR1 SGHRS and CDR2 YFSETQ. The DNA for the CDR3 is TGCGCCAGCAGCCAACAGGGGACCCTCACAGATACGCAGTATTTT. Translating gives CASSQQGTLTDTQYF.

In nucleotides, the CDR3 is TGCGCCAGCAGTATCACACAAAACAATGAGCAGTTCTTC. It yields the protein CASSITQNNEQFF. The chain couples TRBV10-1 to TRBJ2-1; D unclear. V shed 5 bases and J shed 5 bases, with 10 bases lying between them. The CDR3 spans 13 residues. Looked up from germline, CDR1 is WNHNN and CDR2 is SYGVQD (reference sequence).

The chain joins TRBV28 to TRBJ2-5; 8 positions match TRBD1. V was clipped by 11 bases and J by 7 bases; unmatched bases: 12. Germline assignment: CDR1 MDHEN and CDR2 SYDVKM. The CDR3 extends over 13 amino acids. The CDR3: CALRGQAQGTQYF. Written as DNA, the CDR3 is TGTGCCCTCAGGGGGCAGGCCCAGGGGACCCAGTACTTC.

The rearrangement links TRBV28 to TRBJ1-3; maybe TRBD1 (5 bases). Trimming took off 5 bases at V and 5 bases at J, with 13 bases between the two ends. The CDR3 totals 14 residues. Germline CDR1 reads MDHEN; CDR2 reads SYDVKM. Here the CDR3 DNA reads TGTGCCAGCAGTCTCCGGGGGTTAAGAAACACCATATATTTT. Translation: CASSLRGLRNTIYF.

The chain links TRBV7-9 to TRBJ1-1, with D perhaps matching TRBD1 (6 bases). This CDR3 has 14 residues. CDR1 SEHNR and CDR2 FQNEAQ come from the germline V gene (reference sequence). Trimming removed 2 bases at V and 6 bases at J, with 13 bases between. The DNA of the CDR3 is TGTGCCAGCAGCTTAAACAGGGAATGGGCTGAAGCTTTCTTT. This encodes CASSLNREWAEAFF.

The gene calls are TRBV10-2 and TRBJ1-1; unclear D gene. Per the germline V gene, CDR1 is WSHSY and CDR2 is SAAADI. Trimming shortened V by 3 bases and J by 5 bases, and 10 bases separated the two germline ends. The CDR3 runs 13 residues. The CDR3 DNA follows: TGCGCCAGCAGTGAAGTTGGAGAAACTGAAGCTTTCTTT. This encodes CASSEVGETEAFF.

This clone was detected only once. The chain couples TRBV7-2 to TRBJ1-1, with D maybe TRBD1 (6 bases). V lost 5 bases, J lost 4 bases, and 17 bases lay in between. This CDR3 spans 15 amino acids. The germline CDR1 and CDR2 sequences are SGHTA and FQGNSA. CDR3 region: CASSPFLIGGTEAFF. DNA for the CDR3: TGTGCCAGCAGCCCCTTCCTGATAGGGGGCACTGAAGCTTTCTTT.